Sequencing of this T cell receptor (beta chain) was carried out in a study of cytomegalovirus exposure and HLA in healthy donors. Whole-study findings and limits: Follow-up analysis found HLA locus-dependent TCR association rates, highest for DRB1 and lowest for HLA-C.

Germline loops: CDR1 SGHDT, CDR2 YYEEEE. V shed 4 bases, J shed 6 bases, and the junction held 9 bases outside the gene matches. The CDR3 has 15 amino acids. On this clone itself: Its cognate antigen is unknown.

Use of 60 Vbeta and 13 Jbeta primers characterized the PCR. Here immunoSEQ multiplex PCR was the method, and the copy in TCRdb shows in-frame clones only, minus some. This table has approximately 210,000 clones, roughly 82% appearing once. Sequencing used PBMCs. The V and J genes are TRBV5-6 and TRBJ2-3, with 9 bases that match TRBD2. The source is a man aged 35 to 55 in good health and CMV-seropositive. The CDR3 here is CASSGPGLAMDTQYF. As DNA, the CDR3 is TGTGCCAGCAGCGGCCCGGGACTAGCAATGGATACGCAGTATTTT.